Shown below are 21 T cell receptor beta chains from a single sample sequenced in a study of blood T cells in healthy people across ages. The authors ran a second PCR of 7 to 11 cycles using a sample-barcoded 5' primer and a J-beta primer mix. MiXCR, applied by TCRdb to the 5' RACE reads, yields one record per CDR3 protein. The sample carries 780,000 or so distinct CDR3 sequences, roughly 25% recorded once. The same data also contributed to another study, on T cells of mothers and their children.

The specimen sequenced was blood. All receptors come from a boy between 10 and 17 years old in good health.

This clonotype was counted between two and nine times. The chain has TRBV5-1 and TRBJ1-6, with D maybe TRBD1 (6 bases). CDR1 and CDR2 from the germline V gene are SGHRS and YFSETQ. The CDR3 extends over 16 amino acids. With 4 bases removed from V and 8 bases from J, the gap between germline ends came to 19 bases. The DNA for the CDR3 is TGCGCCAGCAGCGGCGGGACACACCTTGGGGATTCACCCCTCCACTTT. Its translation: CASSGGTHLGDSPLHF.

The chain recombines TRBV5-1 with TRBJ1-2; D is unresolved. CDR1 and CDR2 (germline): SGHRS, YFSETQ. This CDR3 is built from 14 residues. Between the trimmed V and J ends, which lost 1 base and 4 bases, there was a span of 11 bases. The chain's CDR3 is CASSLIRAAYGYTF. The CDR3 region has the DNA TGCGCCAGCAGCTTGATCCGGGCCGCCTATGGCTACACCTTC.

This clonotype was seen a few times. CDR3 residues: CASSHNHYYQETQYF. For the CDR3, the DNA is TGTGCCAGCAGCCACAACCATTACTACCAAGAGACCCAGTACTTC. The chain is built from TRBV14 and TRBJ2-5, with unresolved D. In germline, CDR1 is SGHDN, CDR2 FVKESK. CDR3 length equals 15 residues. V was shortened by 3 bases and J by 0 bases, with 11 bases between the two germline ends.

The rearrangement joins TRBV30 to TRBJ2-7; 7 bases align to TRBD2. Germline-derived CDR1 and CDR2 are GTSNPN and SVGIG (reference sequence). V lost 2 bases and J lost 2; bases outside the gene matches: 6. The CDR3 length is 14 residues. CDR3 sequence reads: CAWSSGVGTYEQYF. The CDR3 DNA is TGTGCCTGGAGTAGCGGGGTGGGCACCTACGAGCAGTACTTC.

The chain links TRBV6-2 or TRBV6-3 to TRBJ2-7; D may be TRBD1 (6 bases). There are 12 residues in the CDR3. The V end lost 10 bases, the J end lost 2 bases, and 12 bases lay between the germline ends. CDR1 MNHEY and CDR2 SVGEGT come from the germline V gene. CDR3 DNA sequence: TGTGCCACCCGGGACACAACCTACGAGCAGTACTTC. Encoded protein: CATRDTTYEQYF.

In its sample, this clonotype was seen a few times. The rearrangement uses TRBV6-1 and TRBJ1-3, with 7 nucleotides matching TRBD1. V was clipped by 5 bases and J by 0 bases; unmatched bases: 16. Germline V gene sequence: CDR1 MNHNS, CDR2 SASEGT. CDR3 length equals 19 residues. The CDR3 here is CASSLKLPTGLSSGNTIYF. The CDR3 DNA reads TGTGCCAGCAGTCTCAAGTTGCCGACAGGGCTTAGCTCTGGAAACACCATATATTTT.

The gene calls are TRBV6-5 and TRBJ1-2; TRBD1 matches at 8 bases. Germline V lookup: CDR1 MNHEY, CDR2 SVGAGI. After removal of 5 bases from V and 8 bases from J, the junction contained 13 bases not matched to a gene. The CDR3 spans 15 residues. The CDR3: CASSHGQDRAGGYTF. CDR3 sequence (DNA): TGTGCCAGCAGTCACGGACAGGACAGGGCTGGCGGCTACACCTTC.

This chain connects TRBV16 to TRBJ1-5; 7 bases map to TRBD1. The tail of the sequence fits TRBJ2-3 better, so the J call may be wrong. This CDR3 comprises 15 residues. CDR1 is KGHSY and CDR2 is FQNENV in the germline V gene. In nucleotides, the CDR3 is TGTGCCAGCAGCCAATATCCGGACAGGTATCAGCCCCAGTATTTT. It translates to CASSQYPDRYQPQYF.

This clonotype showed up just a few times. The chain uses TRBV7-8 and TRBJ1-5; 9 nucleotides agree with TRBD1. J lost 0 bases, V lost 1 base, and 1 base had no gene match. The V gene's germline CDR1 is SGHVS and CDR2 FQNEAQ. The CDR3 is made up of 16 amino acids. The CDR3 DNA sequence: TGTGCCAGCAGCTTAGGGACAGGGGTTAGCAATCAGCCCCAGCATTTT. Encoded protein: CASSLGTGVSNQPQHF.

The rearrangement joins TRBV30 to TRBJ1-1, with a tentative D call TRBD1 (5 bases). The germline V and J ends were trimmed by 1 base and 4 bases, with 19 bases remaining between them. The CDR3 has 16 amino acids. Germline CDR1 GTSNPN, CDR2 SVGIG (reference sequence). CDR3 bases: TGTGCCTGGAGTGCCCCCGGGGACTTAATTTTCACTGAAGCTTTCTTT. Its protein is CAWSAPGDLIFTEAFF.

This clonotype was recorded many times. The chain uses TRBV7-9 and TRBJ2-7; possibly TRBD2 for D (6 bases). Germline CDR1 and CDR2: SEHNR and FQNEAQ (reference sequence). This CDR3 has 14 residues. V gave up 7 bases and J gave up 2 bases, with 15 bases separating them. CDR3 bases: TGTGCCAGCACCCCACGGAGGGACCCCTACGAGCAGTACTTC. This codes for CASTPRRDPYEQYF.

V and J are TRBV6-2 or TRBV6-3 and TRBJ2-1; D unresolved. Looked up from germline, CDR1 is MNHEY and CDR2 is SVGEGT. The CDR3 covers 15 residues. Trimming shortened V by 4 bases and J by 5 bases, and 15 bases separated the two germline ends. The CDR3 region is CASSSTGLGNNEQFF. The CDR3 region has the DNA TGTGCCAGCAGTTCTACCGGTCTGGGTAACAATGAGCAGTTCTTC.

The chain combines TRBV12-3 or TRBV12-4 with TRBJ2-7; TRBD1 or TRBD2 may be the D gene (5 bases each). Trimming removed 3 bases at V and 0 bases at J, with 12 bases between. The CDR3 contains 15 residues. In DNA form, the CDR3 reads TGTGCCAGCAGTTTTTCGGAGGACACCTCCTACGAGCAGTACTTC. Its protein is CASSFSEDTSYEQYF.

The CDR3: CSVEDGRIEAFF. The CDR3 DNA is TGCAGCGTTGAAGATGGACGGATTGAAGCTTTCTTT. The chain recombines TRBV29-1 with TRBJ1-1; D gene ambiguous. The CDR3 contains 12 residues. Germline values: CDR1 SQVTM, CDR2 ANQGSEA. The V gene lost 0 bases and the J gene lost 7 bases, with 9 bases spanning the gap.

This clonotype was picked up one time. The rearrangement joins TRBV19 to TRBJ1-1; D is unresolved. The CDR3 is 15 amino acids. Trimming left V 0 bases short and J 2 bases short, with 10 bases between. CDR1 is LNHDA, CDR2 SQIVND, per germline (reference sequence). CDR3 residues: CASSIDLGVNTEAFF. The CDR3 bases are TGTGCCAGTAGTATAGACCTGGGAGTTAACACTGAAGCTTTCTTT.

In its sample, this clonotype was seen a few times. The chain uses TRBV9 and TRBJ2-3; D not resolved. This CDR3 comprises 13 residues. V gave up 0 bases and J gave up 8 bases, with 10 bases separating them. Per the germline V gene, CDR1 is SGDLS and CDR2 is YYNGEE. CDR3 amino acids: CASSVGGESTQYF. CDR3 nucleotide sequence: TGTGCCAGCAGCGTAGGAGGCGAGTCTACGCAGTATTTT.

This clonotype was counted only a few times. This chain connects TRBV20-1 to TRBJ2-7; maybe TRBD1 (6 bases). V was cut by 6 bases and J by 0 bases, with 12 bases left in between. Germline CDR1 reads DFQATT; CDR2 reads SNEGSKA (reference sequence). The CDR3 extends over 13 amino acids. The CDR3 sequence is CSASDRYSYEQYF. The CDR3 bases are TGCAGTGCATCAGACAGGTACTCCTACGAGCAGTACTTC.

This clonotype appeared a few times. The chain joins TRBV5-1 to TRBJ2-1; 7 bases are a match to TRBD2. Germline CDR1 and CDR2: SGHRS and YFSETQ. The CDR3 runs 15 residues. Trimming at V came to 2 bases and at J to 5 bases, leaving 7 bases not matched to a gene. The CDR3 region has the DNA TGCGCCAGCAGCTTTAGCCTAGCGGACAACAATGAGCAGTTCTTC. It specifies CASSFSLADNNEQFF. The whole variable domain, filled in from reference TRBV5-1 and TRBJ2-1, reads KAGVTQTPRYLIKTRGQQVTLSCSPISGHRSVSWYQQTPGQGLQFLFEYFSETQRNKGNFPGRFSGRQFSNSRSEMNVSTLELGDSALYLCASSFSLADNNEQFFGPGTRLTVL.

This clonotype appeared a few times. The V gene is TRBV28, the J gene TRBJ1-3, with D unresolved. Deletions cut 3 bases from V and 0 bases from J, with 9 bases between. CDR1 is MDHEN and CDR2 is SYDVKM in the germline V gene. The CDR3 length is 15 residues. The CDR3 sequence: CASSFSFGSGNTIYF. The CDR3 DNA reads as TGTGCCAGCAGTTTCAGTTTCGGCTCTGGAAACACCATATATTTT.

This clonotype was observed a handful of times. This rearrangement joins TRBV28 to TRBJ2-3, with D possibly TRBD2 on 7 matching bases. This CDR3 has 16 amino acids. V dropped 6 bases and J dropped 2 bases, with 18 bases sitting between them. Germline V CDR1 and CDR2: MDHEN, SYDVKM. The chain's CDR3 is CASSHRAGVATDTQYF. CDR3 sequence (DNA): TGTGCCAGCAGCCACAGGGCGGGAGTAGCCACAGATACGCAGTATTTT.

This clonotype was counted a few times. Mismatch with germline at one junction end may stem from a read error. This sequence joins TRBV19 and TRBJ2-1; no definite D call. The CDR3 loop spans 15 amino acids. Germline V gene sequence: CDR1 LNHDA, CDR2 SQIVND (reference sequence). The DNA for the CDR3 is TGTGCCAGTAGTATGGGCCTGATACTATACAGTGAGCAGTTCTTC. It encodes CASSMGLILYSEQFF.